The 8 T cell receptor beta chains below all came from one sample that was sequenced in a study of CD4+ T cells in melanoma (dated by TCRdb to between 2022 and 2023). The protocol used for the library was the immunoSEQ multiplex PCR assay. TCRdb carries this immuneACCESS record with in-frame sequences only. Its versions omit some clonotypes, under half of them owing to an unresolved V gene in the studies checked, with the rest unexplained. For this sample the table gives some 10,000 clones, of which around 71% were detected only once. The ten top clones hold about 12% of the sample. Specimen: cells from a culture (not recorded whether cultured in vitro). The receptors stem from a human donor with melanoma.

The chain recombines TRBV6-1 with TRBJ1-3; no firm D call. CDR3 length: 16 amino acids. CDR1 is MNHNS and CDR2 is SASEGT in the germline V gene. V was cut by 3 bases and J by 4 bases, with 16 bases left in between. The CDR3 reads CASSDVITLGGNTIYF. The CDR3, as DNA: TGTGCCAGCAGTGACGTGATAACCCTGGGGGGAAACACCATATATTTT.

This chain uses TRBV6-1 with TRBJ2-7; 7 bases map to TRBD1. V gave up 6 bases and J gave up 1 base; unmatched junction bases: 6. The CDR3 length is 14 residues. Germline loops: CDR1 MNHNS, CDR2 SASEGT. This chain's CDR3 is CASSTGDTSYEQYF. The DNA of the CDR3 is TGTGCCAGCAGCACAGGGGACACATCCTACGAGCAGTACTTC.

V and J are TRBV6-6 and TRBJ2-7; 9 bases align to TRBD1. The CDR3 is made up of 16 amino acids. The J segment lost 4 bases and the V segment lost 4 bases, leaving 11 bases of the junction unmatched. Germline loops: CDR1 MNHNY, CDR2 SVGAGI (reference sequence). CDR3 coding DNA: TGTGCCAGCAGTTCGGGACAGGGTGGGACCCTTTACGAGCAGTACTTC. Its translation: CASSSGQGGTLYEQYF.

The rearrangement joins TRBV11-2 to TRBJ2-2; D might be TRBD2 (5 bases). Trimming stripped 4 bases from V and 7 bases from J, with 13 bases between. The CDR3 consists of 14 residues. The germline CDR1 and CDR2 sequences are SGHAT and FQNNGV. The CDR3: CASSSLAGIGELFF. The CDR3 coding sequence is TGTGCCAGCAGCTCCCTAGCCGGGATCGGGGAGCTGTTTTTT.

This chain uses TRBV9 with TRBJ1-2, with D possibly being TRBD1 (6 bases). The CDR3 contains 17 residues. Per the germline V gene, CDR1 is SGDLS and CDR2 is YYNGEE. V was pared by 0 bases and J by 8 bases, with 23 bases between. The CDR3 spells CASSVGRGPGDNGGYTF. The CDR3 DNA reads TGTGCCAGCAGCGTAGGAAGGGGACCAGGGGACAACGGAGGCTACACCTTC.

This clone qualifies as medium-sized. The chain links TRBV9 to TRBJ1-4; possible D gene TRBD1, 5 bases. The germline V gene has CDR1 SGDLS and CDR2 YYNGEE. The CDR3 runs 14 residues. Deletions cut 6 bases from V and 4 bases from J, with 13 bases between. CDR3 DNA: TGTGCCAGCAACACCGGGACGGGTAATGAAAAACTGTTTTTT. This encodes CASNTGTGNEKLFF.

This chain uses TRBV19 with TRBJ1-1; D ambiguous. Germline CDR1 and CDR2: LNHDA and SQIVND (reference sequence). V was trimmed by 7 bases and J by 0 bases, leaving 12 bases between them. The CDR3 extends over 14 amino acids. The DNA for the CDR3 is TGTGCCAGTATGAGGGAGCCGATGAACACTGAAGCTTTCTTT. The encoded protein is CASMREPMNTEAFF.

This chain connects TRBV18 to TRBJ2-2; TRBD2 agrees at 9 bases. The CDR3 is 18 residues long. V lost 2 bases to trimming and J lost 4 bases; unmatched junction nucleotides: 11. The V gene's germline CDR1 is KGHSH and CDR2 LQKENI. This chain's CDR3 is CASSPVNPSGGITGELFF. Written as DNA, the CDR3 is TGTGCCAGCTCACCAGTAAATCCCAGCGGGGGGATCACCGGGGAGCTGTTTTTT.